This T cell receptor (beta chain) comes out of a study of cytomegalovirus exposure and HLA in healthy donors. Overall study context: An analysis done earlier identified 90 million to 120 million unique TCR beta sequences from 200 million or so T cells. General study results and limits: In vitro checks showed that a few CMV-associated chains really do target CMV antigens.

The CDR3 covers 16 residues. CDR1 and CDR2 (germline): SEHNR, FQNEAQ (reference sequence). V dropped 4 bases and J dropped 3 bases, with 17 bases sitting between them. Regarding this clone: Its antigen is currently unknown.

A multiplex PCR was run with 60 Vbeta primers and 13 Jbeta primers. Data came from immunoSEQ multiplex PCR; TCRdb stores just in-frame clones and leaves some out. This repertoire comprises 200,000 to 250,000 clones; its ten largest clones make up roughly 1.2%. What was sequenced was PBMCs. The TCR sequence derives from a girl aged 2 to 9 in good health and CMV-seropositive. V is TRBV7-9 and J is TRBJ2-3; D perhaps matches TRBD2 (5 bases). The CDR3 DNA is TGTGCCAGCAGCTCTTGGCGGGCTGTGGGTACAGATACGCAGTATTTT. Translation: CASSSWRAVGTDTQYF. Full variable domain (rest looked up from reference TRBV7-9 and TRBJ2-3): DTGVSQNPRHKITKRGQNVTFRCDPISEHNRLYWYRQTLGQGPEFLTYFQNEAQLEKSRLLSDRFSAERPKGSFSTLEIQRTEQGDSAMYLCASSSWRAVGTDTQYFGPGTRLTVL.